The source of this T cell receptor beta chain is a study of T cells after yellow fever vaccination (dated by TCRdb to between 2018 and 2021). Study-level background: The SMART-Seq v4 Ultra Low Input RNA kit was used to prepare libraries from fractions with low cell numbers. To track T-cell clones before and after primary and booster YFV17D yellow fever vaccination, bulk TCR alpha and beta repertoires were sequenced longitudinally. Blood was collected at multiple timepoints before and after primary and secondary immunization, and bulk PBMC replicates and cell subsets were isolated. Two healthy male donors made up the cohort, one aged 18 to 29 years and the other aged 30 to 39 years. Study-wide findings and limitations: Most clones expanded after primary vaccination were re-detected after the booster (almost 98% of CD4 and about 88% of CD8), suggesting broad memory maintenance. A small share of clonotypes was detected in both CD4 and CD8 compartments, with the overlap likely arising from convergent recombination. Because the study included only a couple of donors, the extent to which the findings can be generalized is limited. Compared with the primary T-cell response, the secondary T-cell response was faster but weaker, reaching its peak on day 5 rather than on day 15. Computational filtering was required because FACS-sorted repertoires could contain abundant contaminating clonotypes from the bulk population.

Instrument on record: Illumina NovaSeq 6000. TCR cDNA was synthesized by 5'RACE template switching, through which a universal primer site and unique molecular identifiers were introduced. cDNA synthesis was primed from both the TCR alpha and TCR beta constant segments. Library amplification involved two PCR steps, and the second step added sample barcodes and sequencing adapters. Libraries were sequenced on Illumina HiSeq 2500 (2x100 bp) or NovaSeq (2x150 bp). The authors' pipeline ran thus. MIGEC handled demultiplexing of reads and collapsing into UMI consensus sequences, while MiXCR performed V(D)J alignment. Clonotypes responding to the vaccine were identified with edgeR on replicate PBMC samples, with the criteria of FDR below 0.01 and a log2 fold change above 5 up to day 15. CD4 or CD8 identity was assigned to each bulk clonotype according to whether the clonotype was present at higher abundance in the sequenced CD4 repertoire or the sequenced CD8 repertoire. TCRdb redid the processing of the public reads, applying fastp at Q25 and MiXCR, and retained in-frame beta chains. CDR3 protein duplicates are merged, each entry listing the most common genes and DNA. TCRdb's processing, not the study's, gives the V and J calls here. This sample holds more than 300,000 distinct CDR3 sequences; around 4.5% were observed only once. The ten top clones hold 15% to 20% of the sample.

Cut back by 1 base and 3 bases, the V and J ends lie 7 bases apart. Reading the germline V gene gives CDR1 SGHVS and CDR2 FNYEAQ. Reading from cysteine to valine, the CDR3 counts 13 amino acids. Of all the DNA, just the CDR3 is kept, 39 bases in frame from base 1. What the treatment or condition label conveys for this sample: live attenuated yellow fever vaccine strain. At every blood-draw timepoint, two biological replicates of bulk PBMCs were collected. PBMCs were isolated from peripheral blood using a standard Ficoll-Paque protocol. TriZol was used to extract RNA from bulk PBMCs, CD4 and CD8 fractions, and dextramer-positive and dextramer-negative fractions. The table lists this clonotype with many counts. Its antigen is still unknown. No base quality values were provided; no much bigger clone lies one nucleotide off.

The chain is made from TRBV7-6 and TRBJ2-7, with the identity of the D gene unclear. This clonotype was sampled from a man between 18 and 29 years old who received the YFV17D yellow fever vaccine. The sample in question was PBMCs, obtained 15 days after the yellow fever booster vaccination. The base sequence is TGTGCCAGCAGCTTAGACCTCAGCTACGAGCAGTACGTC. Translation gives CASSLDLSYEQYV.